One and the same sample provided the 31 T cell receptor beta chains below, sequenced in a study of T cell responses to AZD1222 COVID-19 vaccine. This table comes from immunoSEQ multiplex PCR, and its TCRdb copy is limited to in-frame clones, with some not included. The table lists about 93,000 clones, roughly nine tenths of them singletons. The sequenced sample was peripheral blood, obtained 28 days after the second AZD1222 dose. The receptors originated from an adult who received the AZD1222 COVID-19 vaccine.

The rearrangement joins TRBV10-3 to TRBJ1-3, with 8 bases matching TRBD1. The germline V gene encodes CDR1 ENHRY and CDR2 SYGVKD. V trimming: 4 bases; J trimming: 0 bases; junction bases outside the gene matches: 8. There are 17 residues in the CDR3. In DNA form, the CDR3 reads TGTGCCATCAGTGCGTGGGGAACAGGGGGCTCTGGAAACACCATATATTTT. Its protein product is CAISAWGTGGSGNTIYF.

The chain carries TRBV2 and TRBJ1-1; D possibly corresponds to TRBD1 (5 bases). The germline gives CDR1 SNHLY, CDR2 FYNNEI. This CDR3 contains 13 residues. V lost 7 bases, J lost 4 bases, and 13 bases lay in between. DNA for the CDR3: TGTGCCAGCAACCCTGGGGGAGGCACTGAAGCTTTCTTT. Encoded protein: CASNPGGGTEAFF.

This clone was detected a few times. The V and J genes are TRBV5-3 and TRBJ1-2, with a weak D call TRBD1 (5 bases). TRBV5-3 is labeled an ORF, and its function is uncertain. Trimming cost V 2 bases and J 7 bases, with 15 bases left between them. The CDR3 consists of 14 residues. The CDR3 protein is CARSLNSGISGYTF. The CDR3 DNA reads TGTGCCAGAAGCTTAAATTCAGGGATCAGTGGCTACACCTTC.

The chain carries TRBV5-6 and TRBJ2-5; D not resolved. From germline, CDR1 is SGHDT and CDR2 YYEEEE. V lost 4 bases, J lost 1 base, and 11 bases lay in between. This CDR3 is 14 amino acids long. CDR3 residues: CASSVGRTQETQYF. In DNA form, the CDR3 reads TGTGCCAGCAGCGTCGGACGGACCCAAGAGACCCAGTACTTC.

The V and J genes are TRBV3-1 (or the pseudogene TRBV3-2) and TRBJ2-7, with 8 nucleotides matching TRBD2. Germline assignment: CDR1 LGHDT and CDR2 YNNKEL (reference sequence). The CDR3 consists of 14 residues. V lost 9 bases to trimming and J lost 0 bases; unmatched junction nucleotides: 7. The DNA of the CDR3 is TGTGCCAGTCAGCGGGAGCTCAGCTCCTACGAGCAGTACTTC. Its protein product is CASQRELSSYEQYF.

The chain's CDR3 is CASSQDISGVGYEQYF. In DNA, the CDR3 is TGCGCCAGCAGCCAAGATATTTCAGGGGTTGGCTACGAGCAGTACTTC. The chain joins TRBV4-1 to TRBJ2-7; TRBD1 might be the D (6 bases). V was cut by 0 bases and J by 3 bases, with 15 bases left in between. The CDR3 sequence is 16 residues long. Germline lookup yields CDR1 MGHRA and CDR2 YSYEKL.

The V and J genes are TRBV6-5 and TRBJ2-7; 12 nucleotides align to TRBD2. V shed 4 bases and J 2 bases; nucleotides not matched to a gene: 6. The CDR3 spans 16 residues. The V gene's germline CDR1 is MNHEY and CDR2 SVGAGI. CDR3 amino acids: CASSSQTSGGPYEQYF. The CDR3 nucleotides are TGTGCCAGCAGTTCCCAGACTAGCGGGGGACCCTACGAGCAGTACTTC.

The rearrangement uses TRBV12-3 or TRBV12-4 and TRBJ2-7; no firm D call. Between the trimmed V and J ends, which lost 6 bases and 3 bases, there was a span of 6 bases. The CDR3 spans 11 residues. The CDR3 region has the DNA TGTGCCAGCAGCCTGAACTACGAGCAGTACTTC. This sequence encodes CASSLNYEQYF.

The gene calls are TRBV5-1 and TRBJ1-1; the match to TRBD1 covers 7 bases. Trimming removed 4 bases from V and 11 bases from J; junction bases left unmatched: 11. There are 13 residues in the CDR3. Looked up from germline, CDR1 is SGHRS and CDR2 is YFSETQ. The CDR3 bases are TGCGCCAGCAGCGTCACAACCGACAGGGTTGCTTTCTTT. Amino acids: CASSVTTDRVAFF. Supplemented by reference TRBV5-1 and TRBJ1-1, the full variable domain reads KAGVTQTPRYLIKTRGQQVTLSCSPISGHRSVSWYQQTPGQGLQFLFEYFSETQRNKGNFPGRFSGRQFSNSRSEMNVSTLELGDSALYLCASSVTTDRVAFFGQGTRLTVV.

The genes are TRBV4-1 and TRBJ2-3, with 11 bases that match TRBD2. The junction had 10 bases not matched to a gene; V was cut back by 3 bases and J by 2 bases. This CDR3 is 18 amino acids long. Per the germline V gene, CDR1 is MGHRA and CDR2 is YSYEKL. The CDR3 DNA reads TGCGCCAGCAGCCACGGATCTCTAGCGGGGGGTCTCACAGATACGCAGTATTTT. It codes for CASSHGSLAGGLTDTQYF.

This clone showed up just once. The gene calls are TRBV13 and TRBJ2-1; D could derive from TRBD1 or TRBD2 (5 bases each). Germline assignment: CDR1 PRHDT and CDR2 FYEKMQ (reference sequence). Trimming cost V 5 bases and J 8 bases, with 16 bases left between them. The CDR3 is 14 residues long. CDR3 amino acids: CASSAGTPVDEQFF. CDR3 coding DNA: TGTGCCAGCAGCGCAGGGACCCCGGTGGATGAGCAGTTCTTC.

This clone was observed a handful of times. This chain uses TRBV11-3 with TRBJ2-1; 10 bases fit TRBD1. CDR1 is SGHNT, CDR2 YENEEA, per germline. The CDR3 runs 14 residues. V lost 2 bases and J lost 10; bases outside the gene matches: 5. The CDR3 DNA is TGTGCCAGCAGCTTAAGGGACAGGGGTTGGGAGCAGTTCTTC. Protein product: CASSLRDRGWEQFF.

This chain joins TRBV5-1 and TRBJ2-2; tentatively, D is TRBD1 (5 bases). This CDR3 region has 15 residues. V gave up 4 bases and J gave up 2 bases, with 12 bases separating them. The V gene's germline CDR1 is SGHRS and CDR2 YFSETQ. CDR3 nucleotides: TGCGCCAGCAGCCAAGGGGAACTTAACACCGGGGAGCTGTTTTTT. It translates to CASSQGELNTGELFF. Full variable domain (remainder filled in from reference TRBV5-1 and TRBJ2-2): KAGVTQTPRYLIKTRGQQVTLSCSPISGHRSVSWYQQTPGQGLQFLFEYFSETQRNKGNFPGRFSGRQFSNSRSEMNVSTLELGDSALYLCASSQGELNTGELFFGEGSRLTVL.

This chain links TRBV6-5 with TRBJ1-6, with D perhaps TRBD1 (5 bases). CDR1 and CDR2 from the germline V gene are MNHEY and SVGAGI. The CDR3 consists of 13 residues. The V end lost 2 bases, the J end lost 15 bases, and 14 bases lay between the germline ends. The CDR3 is CASSYSAGNNLHF. The CDR3 bases are TGTGCCAGCAGTTACAGCGCAGGGAATAACCTCCACTTT.

The gene calls are TRBV7-2 and TRBJ1-1; TRBD1 might be the D (6 bases). The CDR3 contains 14 residues. Per germline, CDR1 SGHTA and CDR2 FQGNSA. V gave up 0 bases and J gave up 4 bases, with 9 bases separating them. The CDR3 protein is CASSLATGATEAFF. CDR3 sequence (DNA): TGTGCCAGCAGCTTAGCGACAGGTGCCACTGAAGCTTTCTTT.

The chain recombines TRBV5-4 with TRBJ2-7; TRBD2 is a possible D gene (5 bases). V dropped 2 bases and J dropped 0 bases, with 12 bases sitting between them. CDR1 is SGHNT and CDR2 is YYREEE in the germline V gene (reference sequence). The CDR3 is made up of 15 amino acids. The CDR3 protein is CASSFGGTSSYEQYF. In nucleotides, the CDR3 is TGTGCCAGCAGCTTCGGCGGCACTAGCTCCTACGAGCAGTACTTC.

V is TRBV5-1 and J is TRBJ2-5, with 13 bases matching TRBD2. V lost 0 bases, J lost 5 bases, and 4 bases stayed unmatched. This CDR3 has 16 amino acids. Germline V gene data show CDR1 as SGHRS and CDR2 as YFSETQ. The CDR3 coding sequence is TGCGCCAGCAGCTTGGAAGGACTAGCGGGGGAGGAGACCCAGTACTTC. Protein product: CASSLEGLAGEETQYF.

Only a few counts were recorded for this clone. The V and J genes are TRBV7-2 and TRBJ2-7; TRBD1 matches at 7 bases. The V and J ends lost 1 base and 2 bases, in that order; junction bases with no gene match: 5. CDR1 and CDR2 (germline): SGHTA, FQGNSA. CDR3 length: 15 amino acids. CDR3 amino acids: CASSLGQGPAYEQYF. As DNA, the CDR3 is TGTGCCAGCAGCTTAGGACAGGGCCCAGCCTACGAGCAGTACTTC.

V and J are TRBV5-5 and TRBJ1-1, with D tentatively TRBD1 (5 bases). From germline, CDR1 is SGHKS and CDR2 YYEKEE (reference sequence). The CDR3 contains 17 residues. Trimming stripped 5 bases from V and 0 bases from J, with 20 bases between. In DNA form, the CDR3 reads TGTGCCAGCAGTGTTGGGGCCGGGGGACCCATGAACACTGAAGCTTTCTTT. Translated: CASSVGAGGPMNTEAFF. Together with reference TRBV5-5 and TRBJ1-1, the CDR3 gives the full variable domain: DAGVTQSPTHLIKTRGQQVTLRCSPISGHKSVSWYQQVLGQGPQFIFQYYEKEERGRGNFPDRFSARQFPNYSSELNVNALLLGDSALYLCASSVGAGGPMNTEAFFGQGTRLTVV.

V gene TRBV18 combines with J gene TRBJ1-2; D remains unclear. CDR1 is KGHSH and CDR2 is LQKENI in the germline V gene. The CDR3 has 15 residues. V was trimmed by 3 bases and J by 3 bases, leaving 14 bases between them. DNA for the CDR3: TGTGCCAGCTCACCCAGCCAGGAAGCCCACTATGGCTACACCTTC. Translated, it gives CASSPSQEAHYGYTF.

Only one count was recorded for this clone. The V call is TRBV5-1, the J call TRBJ2-7; TRBD2 matches at 7 bases. After removal of 0 bases from V and 6 bases from J, the junction contained 6 bases not matched to a gene. From germline, CDR1 is SGHRS and CDR2 YFSETQ. The CDR3 runs 14 residues. The DNA for the CDR3 is TGCGCCAGCAGCTTGGCTCCGGGGGAGGGCGAGCAGTACTTC. It specifies CASSLAPGEGEQYF.

The count of this clone is one. The chain links TRBV5-5 to TRBJ2-1; possibly TRBD2 for D (6 bases). Trimming cost V 0 bases and J 9 bases, with 13 bases left between them. The CDR3 has 14 residues. Germline V gene sequence: CDR1 SGHKS, CDR2 YYEKEE (reference sequence). CDR3: CASSLVSGVGEQFF. The CDR3 coding sequence is TGTGCCAGCAGCTTGGTCTCGGGGGTCGGTGAGCAGTTCTTC.

The V call is TRBV5-4, the J call TRBJ1-2; TRBD1 is a possible D gene (5 bases). The CDR3 is made up of 14 amino acids. Per germline, CDR1 SGHNT and CDR2 YYREEE (reference sequence). V gave up 10 bases and J gave up 3 bases, with 19 bases separating them. CDR3 sequence reads: CASRRGDRDYGYTF. The CDR3 DNA sequence: TGTGCCTCACGAAGGGGTGACAGAGACTATGGCTACACCTTC.

The V gene is TRBV7-3, the J gene TRBJ2-3; TRBD1 might be the D (6 bases). The CDR3 sequence is 15 residues long. Germline V gene data show CDR1 as SGHTA and CDR2 as FQGTGA. Trimming cost V 6 bases and J 2 bases, with 15 bases left between them. The CDR3, as DNA: TGTGCCAGCAGTTCACAGGGCCTGTACACAGATACGCAGTATTTT. This encodes CASSSQGLYTDTQYF.

The chain has TRBV29-1 and TRBJ1-2; a possible D gene is TRBD1 (5 bases). Germline CDR1 and CDR2: SQVTM and ANQGSEA. The V gene lost 5 bases and the J gene lost 8 bases, with 15 bases spanning the gap. This CDR3 has 12 amino acids. CDR3 loop: CSVLSGTGGYTF. The CDR3 region has the DNA TGCAGCGTTTTATCCGGGACTGGGGGCTACACCTTC.

The J gene is TRBJ1-1, the V gene TRBV19, with 7 positions matching TRBD1. The V and J ends lost 3 bases and 3 bases, in that order; junction bases with no gene match: 4. Germline CDR1 is LNHDA and CDR2 is SQIVND (reference sequence). CDR3 length: 14 residues. The CDR3 DNA reads TGTGCCAGTAGTATTGGGGACAGTTACACTGAAGCTTTCTTT. Translating gives CASSIGDSYTEAFF.

The sample holds one count of this clone. J is TRBJ1-2 and V is TRBV5-6; tentatively, D is TRBD1 (6 bases). The ends were cut back, 1 base at V and 2 bases at J, with 21 bases in the middle. The CDR3 totals 18 residues. The V gene's germline CDR1 is SGHDT and CDR2 YYEEEE. This chain's CDR3 is CASSLFLPTGRGNYGYTF. As DNA, the CDR3 is TGTGCCAGCAGCTTGTTTCTCCCAACAGGGAGAGGGAACTATGGCTACACCTTC.

The rearrangement joins TRBV29-1 to TRBJ1-1; no clear D gene. CDR1 and CDR2 from the germline V gene are SQVTM and ANQGSEA. Trimming took 1 base from V and 4 from J, leaving 4 bases between them. CDR3 size: 11 residues. The CDR3 DNA sequence: TGCAGCGTTGAAGGGATCACTGAAGCTTTCTTT. This encodes CSVEGITEAFF.

The chain links TRBV9 to TRBJ1-1; a possible D gene is TRBD1 (6 bases). Trimming took off 0 bases at V and 6 bases at J, with 18 bases between the two ends. The germline V gene has CDR1 SGDLS and CDR2 YYNGEE. The CDR3 runs 16 residues. CDR3 protein: CASSVGGPRGLAEAFF. In nucleotides, the CDR3 is TGTGCCAGCAGCGTAGGGGGGCCCCGTGGCCTGGCTGAAGCTTTCTTT. Filled out from reference TRBV9 and TRBJ1-1, the complete variable domain reads DSGVTQTPKHLITATGQRVTLRCSPRSGDLSVYWYQQSLDQGLQFLIQYYNGEERAKGNILERFSAQQFPDLHSELNLSSLELGDSALYFCASSVGGPRGLAEAFFGQGTRLTVV.

The chain carries TRBV6-5 and TRBJ2-1; perhaps TRBD2 as D (7 bases). The CDR3 length is 13 residues. Germline values: CDR1 MNHEY, CDR2 SVGAGI. Trimming left V 6 bases short and J 8 bases short, with 14 bases between. CDR3 protein: CASRGGGTHEQFF. As DNA, the CDR3 is TGTGCCAGCAGAGGGGGAGGGACCCATGAGCAGTTCTTC.

Turning to this clone: Different DNA sequences within this sample yield the same CDR3. V gene TRBV18 combines with J gene TRBJ1-2; tentatively, D is TRBD1 (6 bases). The CDR3 totals 15 residues. The germline V gene encodes CDR1 KGHSH and CDR2 LQKENI. V lost 3 bases and J 0 bases, leaving 11 bases between the germline ends. DNA for the CDR3: TGTGCCAGCTCACCCCCGGGACATTCTAACTATGGCTACACCTTC. This encodes CASSPPGHSNYGYTF.